Below, one T cell receptor (beta chain) is given with its context. The CDR3 length is 13 residues. Trimming took off 4 bases at V and 6 bases at J, with 12 bases between the two ends. CDR1 is LNHDA and CDR2 is SQIVND in the germline V gene (reference sequence). Participants were placed into cohorts based on the clinical history they reported. The sample belongs to a study of blood T cell repertoires in COVID-19. Profiling relied on immunoSEQ multiplex PCR, and the TCRdb table lists in-frame clones only, not all of them. This sample has some 190,000 clones; 80% occur once, and the top ten carry around 4%.

The specimen sequenced was PBMCs or T cells enriched from blood (not recorded which). The chain uses TRBV19 and TRBJ1-1; no definite D call. The clonotype comes from a man aged 25 to 40 with acute COVID-19. The CDR3: CASSTPLGSEAFF. The CDR3 coding sequence is TGTGCCAGTAGTACCCCGCTAGGATCTGAAGCTTTCTTT.